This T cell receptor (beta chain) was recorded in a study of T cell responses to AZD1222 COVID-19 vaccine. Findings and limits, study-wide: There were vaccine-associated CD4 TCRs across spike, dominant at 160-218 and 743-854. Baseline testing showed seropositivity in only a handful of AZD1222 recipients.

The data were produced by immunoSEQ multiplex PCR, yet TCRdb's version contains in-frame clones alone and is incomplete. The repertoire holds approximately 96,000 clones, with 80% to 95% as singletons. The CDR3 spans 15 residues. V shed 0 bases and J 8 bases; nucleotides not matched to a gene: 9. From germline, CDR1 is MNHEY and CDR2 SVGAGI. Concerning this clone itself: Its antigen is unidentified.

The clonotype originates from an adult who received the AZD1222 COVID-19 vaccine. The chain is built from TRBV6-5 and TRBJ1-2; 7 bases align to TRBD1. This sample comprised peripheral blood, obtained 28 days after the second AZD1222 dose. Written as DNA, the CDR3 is TGTGCCAGCAGTTACTCGGGAAGGGGGCCTCGGGGCTACACCTTC. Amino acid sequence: CASSYSGRGPRGYTF.